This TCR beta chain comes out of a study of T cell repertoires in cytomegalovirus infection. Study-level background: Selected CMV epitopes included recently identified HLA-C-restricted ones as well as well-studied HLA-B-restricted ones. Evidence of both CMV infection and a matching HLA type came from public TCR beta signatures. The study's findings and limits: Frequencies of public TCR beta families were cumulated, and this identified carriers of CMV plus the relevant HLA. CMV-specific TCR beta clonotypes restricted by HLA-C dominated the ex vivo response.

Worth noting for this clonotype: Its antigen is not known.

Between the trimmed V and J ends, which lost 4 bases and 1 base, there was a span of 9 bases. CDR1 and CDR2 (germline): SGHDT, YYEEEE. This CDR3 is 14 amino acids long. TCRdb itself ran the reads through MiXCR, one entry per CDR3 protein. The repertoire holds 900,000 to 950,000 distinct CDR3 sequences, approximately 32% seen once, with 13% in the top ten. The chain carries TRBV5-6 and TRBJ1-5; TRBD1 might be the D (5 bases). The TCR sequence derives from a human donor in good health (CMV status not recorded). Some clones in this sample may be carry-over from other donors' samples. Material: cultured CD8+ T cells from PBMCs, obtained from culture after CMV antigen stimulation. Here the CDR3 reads CASSRRQSNQPQHF. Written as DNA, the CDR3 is TGTGCCAGCAGCCGCCGACAGAGCAATCAGCCCCAGCATTTT.